This TCR beta chain was found in a study of tumor-infiltrating lymphocytes in primary liver carcinoma. General study points: Tumors had a significantly higher top-250-clone fraction than blood (p = 0.039).

Priming with a constant-region primer yielded TCR beta cDNA from around 0.45 ug total RNA. For TCR beta, libraries were produced by three nested multiplex PCR rounds using slightly modified ARM-PCR. With TRBV1-TRBV30 forward primers and a C-beta reverse primer, the first two PCR rounds were run for approximately 9 cycles each. Via MiXCR, TCRdb re-called the multiplex PCR reads, giving one row per CDR3 protein. The table shows 35,000 to 45,000 distinct CDR3 sequences, with 60% to 80% occurring only once. The CDR3 is 16 residues long. Trimming stripped 5 bases from V and 0 bases from J, with 14 bases between. Looked up from germline, CDR1 is SGHAT and CDR2 is FQDESV (reference sequence). Joint extraction of RNA and DNA used roughly 20-33 mg of bulk tissue that was unsorted. Chronic HBV infection affected patients, none of whom had received treatment. At least ten counts were recorded for this clonotype. Its antigen is unidentified.

The chain joins TRBV11-1 to TRBJ2-1; D ambiguous. Sequencing used tumor-adjacent normal liver tissue. The clonotype comes from a woman aged 25 to 39 with primary liver carcinoma and hepatitis B virus infection. The DNA for the CDR3 is TGTGCCAGCAGCCCCCGGGTGGCGGACTCCTACAATGAGCAGTTCTTC. Translated, it gives CASSPRVADSYNEQFF.